A single sample gave rise to the 20 T cell receptor beta chains below, sequenced in a study of blood T cell repertoires in COVID-19. Libraries were prepared by immunoSEQ multiplex PCR; TCRdb keeps only in-frame clonotypes and omits some of them. Here the sample spans about 39,000 clones, 75% to 90% being singletons. Specimen: peripheral blood. The receptors derive from a man aged 45 to 65 with active or convalescent COVID-19.

The chain couples TRBV11-3 to TRBJ1-1; a possible D gene is TRBD1 (5 bases). From germline, CDR1 is SGHNT and CDR2 YENEEA. Trimming pared 5 bases from V and 1 base from J, leaving 8 bases between. CDR3 length equals 13 residues. Here the CDR3 DNA reads TGTGCCAGCAGCAAGGACAAGAACACTGAAGCTTTCTTT. Its translation: CASSKDKNTEAFF.

The table lists this clone with a count of one. The chain uses TRBV30 and TRBJ2-1, with 13 nucleotides matching TRBD2. V was pared by 5 bases and J by 4 bases, with 5 bases of the junction left unmatched. The CDR3 extends over 15 amino acids. Looked up from germline, CDR1 is GTSNPN and CDR2 is SVGIG (reference sequence). The CDR3 DNA follows: TGTGCCTGGGCCGGGACTAGCGGGGTTTACAATGAGCAGTTCTTC. Translating gives CAWAGTSGVYNEQFF.

The V and J genes are TRBV13 and TRBJ2-2; possibly TRBD1 for D (6 bases). This CDR3 region has 16 residues. Germline V gene lookup returns CDR1 PRHDT and CDR2 FYEKMQ (reference sequence). V gave up 2 bases and J gave up 5 bases, with 15 bases separating them. In nucleotides, the CDR3 is TGTGCCAGCAGCTTATGGGTAGTGCAGGGGACCGGGGAGCTGTTTTTT. Encoded protein: CASSLWVVQGTGELFF.

The chain couples TRBV11-1 to TRBJ2-4, with D possibly TRBD2 on 5 matching bases. There are 13 residues in the CDR3. CDR1 is SGHAT and CDR2 is FQDESV in the germline V gene (reference sequence). V shed 5 bases and J shed 1 base, with 6 bases lying between them. The CDR3 protein is CASSPGAKNIQYF. The CDR3 region has the DNA TGTGCCAGCAGCCCGGGGGCCAAAAACATTCAGTACTTC.

This chain connects TRBV18 to TRBJ1-4; D remains unclear. CDR3 length: 14 residues. Germline V lookup: CDR1 KGHSH, CDR2 LQKENI. V dropped 4 bases and J dropped 8 bases, with 14 bases sitting between them. CDR3 sequence reads: CASSLPVGGEKLFF. The CDR3 DNA follows: TGTGCCAGCTCACTCCCGGTAGGAGGCGAAAAACTGTTTTTT.

The chain is built from TRBV12-3 or TRBV12-4 and TRBJ2-3; D ambiguous. The CDR3 has 12 residues. V dropped 5 bases and J dropped 4 bases, with 7 bases sitting between them. As DNA, the CDR3 is TGTGCCAGCAGTACGCAGTCAGATACGCAGTATTTT. This gives the protein CASSTQSDTQYF.

The J gene is TRBJ2-1, the V gene TRBV27, with D possibly being TRBD2 (5 bases). Germline CDR1 reads MNHEY; CDR2 reads SMNVEV (reference sequence). Deletions cut 2 bases from V and 2 bases from J, with 10 bases between. This CDR3 comprises 15 residues. CDR3 coding DNA: TGTGCCAGCAGTTTACTAGGACTCGCCTACAATGAGCAGTTCTTC. This translates into CASSLLGLAYNEQFF.

The chain carries TRBV5-8 and TRBJ1-3; D unclear. Trimming shortened V by 2 bases and J by 1 base, and 10 bases separated the two germline ends. Per the germline V gene, CDR1 is SGHTS and CDR2 is YDEGEE. The CDR3 loop spans 15 amino acids. The CDR3 DNA follows: TGTGCCAGCAGCTTAACCAGCGGGTCTGGAAACACCATATATTTT. Its translation: CASSLTSGSGNTIYF.

J is TRBJ1-3 and V is TRBV24-1; D is unresolved. CDR3 length equals 15 residues. Trimming removed 4 bases from V and 4 bases from J, with 13 bases in between. CDR1 and CDR2 from the germline V gene are KGHDR and SFDVKD. The CDR3 is CATSDPRGSGNTIYF. Written as DNA, the CDR3 is TGTGCCACCAGTGACCCCCGGGGATCCGGAAACACCATATATTTT.

A word on this clone: This CDR3 is also generated by other DNA sequences in the sample. The rearrangement links TRBV28 to TRBJ1-2; 8 positions match TRBD1. With 4 bases clipped from V and 3 bases from J, the junction kept 1 base outside the gene matches. Germline CDR1 and CDR2: MDHEN and SYDVKM. CDR3 size: 13 residues. CDR3 in amino acids: CASSWGQDYGYTF. CDR3 in DNA: TGTGCCAGCAGTTGGGGACAGGACTATGGCTACACCTTC.

This chain uses TRBV5-8 with TRBJ2-7; D perhaps matches TRBD1 (5 bases). Germline V CDR1 and CDR2: SGHTS, YDEGEE. The CDR3 runs to 14 residues. V was cut by 0 bases and J by 7 bases, with 14 bases left in between. The CDR3 DNA follows: TGTGCCAGCAGCTTGGCCCTAACAGGCAAAGAGCAGTACGTC. Amino acids: CASSLALTGKEQYV.

This clone appeared a single time. The V call is TRBV28, the J call TRBJ1-2; 10 bases map to TRBD1. The V and J ends lost 4 bases and 0 bases, in that order; junction bases with no gene match: 11. Looked up from germline, CDR1 is MDHEN and CDR2 is SYDVKM. The CDR3 runs 18 residues. CDR3 coding DNA: TGTGCCAGCAGTTCCCCCAGGACAGGGGGGTTAACTAACTATGGCTACACCTTC. Amino acids: CASSSPRTGGLTNYGYTF.

V usage is TRBV21-1 and J usage is TRBJ1-5. TRBV21-1 is tagged as a pseudogene. The CDR3 extends over 16 amino acids. CDR3 coding DNA: TGTGCCAGCAGCAAACTCTTAGCAGAATCCAATCAGCCCCAGCATTTT. This codes for CASSKLLAESNQPQHF.

The chain joins TRBV19 to TRBJ2-7; D may be TRBD2 (5 bases). V was shortened by 8 bases and J by 4 bases, with 9 bases between the two germline ends. The germline V gene has CDR1 LNHDA and CDR2 SQIVND (reference sequence). This CDR3 has 11 residues. The CDR3 region is CASSGIYEQYF. CDR3 nucleotides: TGTGCCAGTTCGGGGATTTACGAGCAGTACTTC.

V and J are TRBV3-1 (or the pseudogene TRBV3-2) and TRBJ1-1; D unclear. Trimming shortened V by 2 bases and J by 4 bases, and 8 bases separated the two germline ends. The CDR3 is made up of 13 amino acids. Germline V gene sequence: CDR1 LGHDT, CDR2 YNNKEL (reference sequence). In DNA form, the CDR3 reads TGTGCCAGCAGCCAAAGCCGGGGCACTGAAGCTTTCTTT. Encoded protein: CASSQSRGTEAFF.

The chain recombines TRBV4-1 with TRBJ1-4; no reliable D call. Trimming shortened V by 4 bases and J by 8 bases, and 14 bases separated the two germline ends. This CDR3 comprises 14 residues. Germline-derived CDR1 and CDR2 are MGHRA and YSYEKL. The CDR3 is CASSREGFKEKLFF. CDR3 bases: TGCGCCAGCAGCCGGGAGGGATTTAAAGAAAAACTGTTTTTT.

This CDR3 is CASSLALTIGETQYF. The CDR3 DNA sequence: TGTGCCAGCAGCTTAGCGTTGACAATTGGGGAGACCCAGTACTTC. The J gene is TRBJ2-5, the V gene TRBV7-7; D not certain. The CDR3 has 15 residues. V was pared by 0 bases and J by 5 bases, with 13 bases between. CDR1 and CDR2 from the germline V gene are SSHAT and FNYEAQ (reference sequence).

The V gene is TRBV5-1, the J gene TRBJ1-3; 9 bases are a match to TRBD1. Germline V lookup: CDR1 SGHRS, CDR2 YFSETQ. CDR3 length: 14 amino acids. V lost 4 bases and J lost 3; bases outside the gene matches: 2. CDR3 region: CASSEDRGGNTIYF. CDR3 DNA sequence: TGCGCCAGCAGCGAGGACAGGGGTGGAAACACCATATATTTT.

The count of this clone is one. DNA of the CDR3: TGTGCCAGCAGCCCGGGACTAGCAGAAACAGATACGCAGTATTTT. As protein: CASSPGLAETDTQYF. The chain has TRBV11-3 and TRBJ2-3; 9 bases match TRBD2. Germline V gene data show CDR1 as SGHNT and CDR2 as YENEEA. Germline trimming cut 5 bases from V and 3 bases from J; bases unmatched to any gene: 6. CDR3 length equals 15 residues.

V gene TRBV6-6 combines with J gene TRBJ1-2, with 8 bases that match TRBD1. V gave up 5 bases and J gave up 5 bases; unmatched junction bases: 13. The CDR3 contains 16 residues. From germline, CDR1 is MNHNY and CDR2 SVGAGI (reference sequence). The CDR3 coding sequence is TGTGCCAGCAGTCAAGGGACAGGCGGGAGTGGGTATGGCTACACCTTC. Amino acids: CASSQGTGGSGYGYTF.